This T cell receptor (beta chain) was captured in a study of shared clonotypes between healthy human individuals (dated by TCRdb to the early 2020s). As for the study more broadly: The cohort included a few men and a couple of women between 18 and 49 years of age. For each donor, CD4 naive and CD4 memory were each given three plates, CD8 naive was given two plates, and CD8 memory was given one plate. To estimate repertoire size and how much clonotypes are shared between individuals, the study performed deep sequencing of blood TCR repertoires from five healthy adults. To increase sequencing depth and limit assay-specific biases, TCR repertoire library preparation and sequencing were carried out by different laboratories using diverse techniques. Per donor, leukapheresis produced somewhere between about 0.9 and 9.5 billion PBMCs.

Broader findings and caveats from the paper: Rarefaction of sorted-subset datasets indicated incomplete sequencing despite the large sequencing depth. Pairwise subsampling led to the expectation that sequencing depth would affect the degree of clonotype sharing among donors. About 5% of naive CD4, around 4% of naive CD8, about 2.5% of memory CD4, and 0.4% of memory CD8 clonotypes were shared across four donors. Compared with non-shared clonotypes, the clonotypes found in all four sorted-subset donors had higher generation probabilities. Because the study included a small number of donors, the genetic and exposure-history diversity represented was limited. Naive subsets generally had larger estimated clonotype richness than memory subsets did. Sampling was limited to blood, and TCR repertoires in tissue likely differ from TCR repertoires in blood.

As for this clone: The antigen this receptor binds is unknown. No base quality information exists; no much larger clone differs at one position. Other DNA variants within this sample encode the same CDR3.

Via the germline V gene (reference sequence), CDR1 is SGHNT and CDR2 YYREEE. The CDR3 runs 14 amino acids, cysteine and phenylalanine included. Only CDR3 DNA remains: 42 bases, in frame from the first base. V is clipped by 0 bases and J by 1 base, and the sequence between their germline boundaries is 8 bases long. CD8 naive samples consisted of CD45RO-negative cells that were positively selected for CCR7, yielding a CD45RA+CCR7+ population without TemRA cells. Healthy HIV-negative adults with no recently reported acute infections or vaccinations were included as donors. Every donor was a Caucasian adult living in Nashville, Tennessee, USA. Blood was collected by leukapheresis, and PBMCs were isolated by Ficoll-Histopaque density gradient centrifugation and then cryopreserved in liquid nitrogen vapor phase. Purity and quantity of every magnetically sorted T cell population were checked by analytical flow cytometry. Genomic DNA was isolated from every sorted fraction and measured by UV absorbance on a Nanodrop 2000c.

Using the deep immunoSEQ assay, TCR CDR3 regions were amplified from genomic DNA by multiplex PCR. For each cell subset, the extracted genomic DNA was distributed evenly across all wells of several immunoSEQ 96-well plates, and each plate served as one replicate. For sorted subsets, approximately 210 ng of genomic DNA, equivalent to roughly 30,000 T cell genomes, went into each replicate PCR. Purified libraries were measured with a Qubit 3.0 fluorometer, size-checked on a Bioanalyzer 2100, and measured again with the KAPA Library Quantification kit. Every immunoSEQ 96-well plate was sequenced on a separate single-read 150-cycle Illumina NextSeq 550 flow cell. The paper's data handling went like this. The immunoSEQ output contained only junctional sequences without quality scores, so filtering could not match that applied to full-length reads. To assign V/J genes and CDR3, sequences were annotated against IMGT germline references using PyIR, a Python wrapper for IgBLAST v1.9. Reads with weak V/J assignments (E-value above 1e-6), missing CDR3, stop codons, out-of-frame junctions, or ambiguous translated residues were removed. A V3J clonotype was defined by an identical inferred V gene, J gene, and CDR3 amino acid sequence. The percentage overlap between two repertoires was calculated by dividing the number of shared unique clonotypes by the size of the smaller repertoire. RTK rarefaction, the Chao1 estimator, and Recon v2.1 estimates of unobserved clonotypes were used to assess repertoire richness. Generation probabilities were computed with OLGA for all TCRbeta clonotypes obtained by the gDNA method from four donors. Sourced from immuneACCESS, this table was stored by TCRdb with only in-frame sequences that have V and J called. A share of the clones is absent; for the studies checked, an unresolved V gene accounts for under half, and the remainder has no known explanation. The V and J calls and clone size were taken over from that table, and D and trimming were inferred from the DNA. Within this sample are 500,000 to 700,000 clones, with 90% to 95% of them counted one time only. 0.095% to 0.14% of the sample comes from the top ten.

The rearrangement combines TRBV5-4 with TRBJ2-7; the D gene is unclear. Material: naive CD8+ T cells sorted from blood. This sample's cell subset or site label indicates: CD45RA+CCR7+. This clonotype was sampled from a woman in her twenties or thirties in good health. The CDR3 here reads CASSLDGSSYEQYF. The bases read TGTGCCAGCAGCTTGGACGGGTCTTCCTACGAGCAGTACTTC.